The sequence of this T cell receptor (beta chain) was determined in a study of blood T cell repertoires in COVID-19. About the study: Nucleic acid was either cDNA or gDNA, and it came from T cells, B-cell-depleted T cells, or PBMCs.

Seattle patient enrollment occurred during active infection, with longitudinal follow-up thereafter. Authors' processing steps: Amplifying reference gene primers gave estimates of nucleated cell counts. Produced via immunoSEQ multiplex PCR; TCRdb's table is partial and in-frame only. V, J and clone size reflect that table, while D and trimming were determined from the DNA. The sample lists almost 95,000 clones, 87% occurring once. Trimming took 0 bases from V and 6 from J, leaving 12 bases between them. This CDR3 spans 14 amino acids. Germline lookup yields CDR1 SGHKS and CDR2 YYEKEE (reference sequence).

The clonotype was recovered from a woman aged 60-70 years with COVID-19, enrolled during active disease. The chain is built from TRBV5-5 and TRBJ1-2; D may be TRBD1 (5 bases). Sequenced input: peripheral blood. CDR3 nucleotides: TGTGCCAGCAGCTTGGACAGGACGGGGGATGGCTACACCTTC. Translation: CASSLDRTGDGYTF.